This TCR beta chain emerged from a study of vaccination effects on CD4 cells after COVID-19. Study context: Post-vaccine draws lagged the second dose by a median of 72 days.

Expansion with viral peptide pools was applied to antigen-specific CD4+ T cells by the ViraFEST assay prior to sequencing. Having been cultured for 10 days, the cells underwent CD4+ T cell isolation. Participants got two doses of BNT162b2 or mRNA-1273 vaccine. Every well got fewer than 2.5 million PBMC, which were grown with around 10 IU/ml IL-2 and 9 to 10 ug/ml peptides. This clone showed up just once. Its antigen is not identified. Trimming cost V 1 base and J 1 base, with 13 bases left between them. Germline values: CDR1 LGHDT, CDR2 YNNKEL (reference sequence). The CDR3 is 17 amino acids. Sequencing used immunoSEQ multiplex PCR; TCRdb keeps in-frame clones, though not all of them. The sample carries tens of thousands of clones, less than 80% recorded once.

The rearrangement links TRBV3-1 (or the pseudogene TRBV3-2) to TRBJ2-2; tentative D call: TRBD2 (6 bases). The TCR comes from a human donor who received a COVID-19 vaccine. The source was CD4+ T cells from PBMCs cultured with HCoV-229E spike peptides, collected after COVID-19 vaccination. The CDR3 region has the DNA TGTGCCAGCAGCCAAGTGGGTGGAGCGGGGAACACCGGGGAGCTGTTTTTT. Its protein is CASSQVGGAGNTGELFF.